This entry is about one T cell receptor beta chain. Its binding antigen is unknown. No base quality values were provided; no much bigger clone lies one nucleotide off. Between the V and J ends, shortened by 2 bases and 5 bases respectively, the junction contains 7 bases. Taken from cysteine to phenylalanine, the CDR3 has 12 residues. The only DNA kept is the CDR3, 36 bases in frame from the first base. Looking up the germline V gene yields CDR1 MGHRA and CDR2 YSYEKL. Libraries were made using PCR. TCRdb lists the instrument as Illumina HiSeq 2500. To normalize quantification of the TCRbeta repertoire, the TCR libraries were built with molecular barcoding that relied on unique molecular identifiers. TCRdb cleaned the public reads at Q25 with fastp, built clones with MiXCR and kept in-frame beta chains. Rows matching on CDR3 protein sequence are summarized as one entry with the most common DNA and genes. The sample has fewer than 1 million distinct CDR3 sequences on record, roughly 16% of them singletons. The ten biggest clones cover around 5% of the sample.

In the paper's terms, the treatment or condition label means: allogeneic hematopoietic cell transplantation with graft depleted of TCRalphabeta T cells and CD19 B cells. Transplant recipients were children who received TCRalphabeta/CD19-depleted allogeneic hematopoietic cell grafts. The source of the sample is a study of T-cell reconstitution after alpha-beta-depleted transplantation in children (dated by TCRdb to the mid-2010s). A note on the overall study: Using TCR repertoire profiling, the study quantitatively followed how T-cell immune reconstitution unfolded in children after TCRalphabeta/CD19-depleted allogeneic hematopoietic cell transplantation.

The full study reports these points: In some patients, the high TCRbeta diversity seen at day 60 was put down to recipient T cells and intrathymic progenitors that had survived conditioning. The apparently early alphabetaT-cell count recovery about two months after transplant was reportedly dependent on only several hundred rapidly expanded clones derived from non-depleted graft cells. Over the following months the frequencies of hyperexpanded clones went down, and after one year T-cell counts and TCRbeta diversity were mostly credited to newly produced T cells.

The source material was PBMCs, mostly from graft donor cells, sampled 360 days after TCRalphabeta/CD19-depleted stem cell transplant. This clonotype was sampled from a male patient younger than 18 who had a stem cell transplant for acute lymphoblastic leukemia, so the T cells may come from the graft donor. The rearranged chain carries TRBV4-1 and TRBJ2-7; the D gene identity is not certain. The nucleotides are TGCGCCAGCAGCCAAATAGGGAACGAGCAGTACTTC. Translation gives CASSQIGNEQYF.